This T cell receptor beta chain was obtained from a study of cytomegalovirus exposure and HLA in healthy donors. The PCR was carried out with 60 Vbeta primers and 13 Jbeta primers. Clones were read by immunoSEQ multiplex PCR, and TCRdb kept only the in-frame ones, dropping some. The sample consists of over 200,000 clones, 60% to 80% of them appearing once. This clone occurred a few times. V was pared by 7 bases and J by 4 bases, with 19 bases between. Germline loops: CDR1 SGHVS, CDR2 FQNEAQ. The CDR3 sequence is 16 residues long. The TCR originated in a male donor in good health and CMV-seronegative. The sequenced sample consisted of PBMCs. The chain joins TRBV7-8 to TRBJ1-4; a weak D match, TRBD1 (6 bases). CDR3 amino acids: CASTRGGGLNNEKLFF. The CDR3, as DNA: TGTGCCAGCACCAGGGGCGGGGGGCTAAATAATGAAAAACTGTTTTTT.